These T cell receptor beta chains were read from a single sample in a study of OX40 agonist ivuxolimab in advanced cancers. Here immunoSEQ multiplex PCR was the method, and the copy in TCRdb shows in-frame clones only, minus some. The data show about 98,000 clones, with more than 85% seen just once and around 0.25% held by the top ten. The input for sequencing was CD4+ or CD8+ T cells sorted from blood, taken in a trial of the OX40 agonist ivuxolimab. All receptors derive from an adult with an advanced solid tumor such as melanoma, head and neck, liver or kidney cancer. Each CDR3 is given with its conserved first and last residue. A D gene is named only where the DNA matches it firmly. Expanded clones are given a class, and other clones once, few, many or no size at all.

j_call,v_call,d_call,clone_size,cdr3_nt,cdr3_aa
TRBJ1-2,TRBV9,-,-,TGTGCCAGCAGCGTAGACGAGGGGAACTATGGCTACACCTTC,CASSVDEGNYGYTF
TRBJ1-3,TRBV6-6,-,-,TGTGCCAGCAGTTACTTGGACAGCTCTGGAAACACCATATATTTT,CASSYLDSSGNTIYF
TRBJ2-3,TRBV29-1,TRBD1,-,TGCAGCGGTACAGGGGTTGGGACAGATACGCAGTATTTT,CSGTGVGTDTQYF
TRBJ2-1,TRBV14,TRBD2,once,TGTGCCAGCAGCCCCCAGCGGGGCAATGAGCAGTTCTTC,CASSPQRGNEQFF
TRBJ1-5,TRBV7-3,-,-,TGTGCCAGCAGCTTAAGCCCGGGAAGCAATCAGCCCCAGCATTTT,CASSLSPGSNQPQHF
TRBJ1-2,TRBV7-2,-,-,TGTGCCAGCAGCTTAAACGGAAACTATGGCTACACCTTC,CASSLNGNYGYTF
TRBJ2-6,TRBV19,-,once,TGTGCCAGTAGTTTCAGGGACTCTGGGGCCAACGTCCTGACTTTC,CASSFRDSGANVLTF
TRBJ1-2,TRBV19,-,once,TGTGCCAGTAGTATTCCCGGGACTAACTATGGCTACACCTTC,CASSIPGTNYGYTF
TRBJ1-3,TRBV6-1,-,-,TGTGCCAGCACCACGGTTCCTGGAAACACCATATATTTT,CASTTVPGNTIYF
TRBJ1-2,TRBV15,-,-,TGTGCCACCAGCAGAGGAAGGGGGAACTATGGCTACACCTTC,CATSRGRGNYGYTF
TRBJ2-7,TRBV18,-,few,TGTGCCAGCTCACCAGGACAGTTAGCCTACGAGCAGTACTTC,CASSPGQLAYEQYF
TRBJ2-2,TRBV28,TRBD2,once,TGTGCCAGCAGTTTTTCTACGGGAGGGCCTTCCGGGGAGCTGTTTTTT,CASSFSTGGPSGELFF
TRBJ1-6,TRBV6-4,-,-,TGTGCCAGCGGGCCGGGGCCCTGCGGCCTCCACTTT,CASGPGPCGLHF
TRBJ2-1,TRBV11-2,-,-,TGTGCCAGCAGCCGCCATCCATACAATGAGCAGTTCTTC,CASSRHPYNEQFF
TRBJ2-7,TRBV7-9,-,once,TGTGCCAGCAGCTTAGGAACCTACGAGCAGTACTTC,CASSLGTYEQYF
TRBJ2-2,TRBV7-2,TRBD1,-,TGTGCCAGCAGGCCTCGGACAGGGAACACCGGGGAGCTGTTTTTT,CASRPRTGNTGELFF
TRBJ1-6,TRBV30,-,-,TGTGCCTGGAGGACCGCGGGCAGGGGTGAGCATTCACCCCTCCACTTT,CAWRTAGRGEHSPLHF
TRBJ2-3,TRBV7-3,-,-,TGTGCCAGCAGCTTGGACTACACAGATACGCAGTATTTT,CASSLDYTDTQYF
TRBJ2-7,TRBV9,-,-,TGTGCCAGCAGCGCCGTGGCCTCCTACGAGCAGTACTTC,CASSAVASYEQYF
TRBJ2-3,TRBV2,-,-,TGTGCCAGCAGTCGAGACACAGATACGCAGTATTTT,CASSRDTDTQYF
TRBJ1-5,TRBV6-6,TRBD1,-,TGTGCCAGCAGTCGGACAGGGATAAATCAGCCCCAGCATTTT,CASSRTGINQPQHF
TRBJ2-5,TRBV25-1,TRBD1,-,TGTGCCAGCAGTCAATCCCGGGGGGACAGGGTTGAGACCCAGTACTTC,CASSQSRGDRVETQYF
TRBJ1-5,TRBV19,-,once,TGTGCCAGTAACGGTTGGGTAAGTCAGCCCCAGCATTTT,CASNGWVSQPQHF
TRBJ2-1,TRBV7-9,TRBD1,-,TGTGCCAGCAGCTTCGGAGGGACAGGGGTATCCTACAATGAGCAGTTCTTC,CASSFGGTGVSYNEQFF
TRBJ2-5,TRBV4-1,-,-,TGCGCCAGCCGGCGCACCCAGCAAGAGACCCAGTACTTC,CASRRTQQETQYF
TRBJ1-6,TRBV6-6,-,-,TGTGCCAGCAGTTACTCCCGGCGCGGGAATTCACCCCTCCACTTT,CASSYSRRGNSPLHF
TRBJ2-5,TRBV18,-,-,TGTGCCAGCTCACCAATGTTGGGAGAGACCCAGTACTTC,CASSPMLGETQYF
TRBJ1-5,TRBV30,-,-,TGTGCCTGGAGCGCCGGACTCCCCTACAATCAGCCCCAGCATTTT,CAWSAGLPYNQPQHF
TRBJ1-6,TRBV19,TRBD1,-,TGTGCCAGTCGTACAGGGGGTAATTCACCCCTCCACTTT,CASRTGGNSPLHF
TRBJ1-5,TRBV28,-,-,TGTGCCAGCGGCGGACGGACTTGGAATCAGCCCCAGCATTTT,CASGGRTWNQPQHF
TRBJ2-7,TRBV5-1,-,once,TGCGCCAGCAGCTTGGCACCGTCGATGGAGCAGTACTTC,CASSLAPSMEQYF
TRBJ2-3,TRBV21-1,-,-,TGTGCCAGCACCAACAGGGCATTCACAGATACGCAGTATTTT,CASTNRAFTDTQYF
TRBJ2-3,TRBV5-1,TRBD2,-,TGCGCCAGCAGCCAGGCACCGGGACTAGCAACAGATACGCAGTATTTT,CASSQAPGLATDTQYF
TRBJ1-5,TRBV15,TRBD1,-,TGTGCCACCAGCACGGGACAGATAAGTCAGCCCCAGCATTTT,CATSTGQISQPQHF
TRBJ2-7,TRBV28,-,-,TGTGCCAGCACCGTCCGGCTTAGTGCCTACGAGCAGTACTTC,CASTVRLSAYEQYF
TRBJ2-1,TRBV28,TRBD2,-,TGTGCCAGCAGGTCCACCTCCGGGACTAGCTACAATGAGCAGTTCTTC,CASRSTSGTSYNEQFF
TRBJ1-5,TRBV6-5,-,-,TGTGCCAGCAGGCAGCCGTTTATGGGCAATCAGCCCCAGCATTTT,CASRQPFMGNQPQHF
TRBJ2-1,TRBV6-5,-,-,TGTGCCAGCACAGCGGGACAGCCTTACAATGAGCAGTTCTTC,CASTAGQPYNEQFF
TRBJ1-5,TRBV6-5,-,-,TGTGCCAGCAGTTACTCGTTTCTGCAGCCCCAGCATTTT,CASSYSFLQPQHF
TRBJ2-1,TRBV21-1,-,-,TGTGCCAGCAGCAAAGATGCGAGGGCGCCGGACAATGAGCAGTTCTTC,CASSKDARAPDNEQFF
TRBJ1-6,TRBV5-4,-,-,TGTGCCAGCAGTTTAACAAGGCGGAATTCACCCCTCCACTTT,CASSLTRRNSPLHF
TRBJ2-3,TRBV6-6,TRBD1,-,TGTGCCAGCAGCAGGGGACAGCCTAGCACAGATACGCAGTATTTT,CASSRGQPSTDTQYF
TRBJ1-4,TRBV4-1,-,-,TGCGCCAGCAGCCAAGCATGGAGTCGCACTAATGAAAAACTGTTTTTT,CASSQAWSRTNEKLFF
TRBJ1-4,TRBV7-9,TRBD1,-,TGTGCCAGCAGCCCGGACAGGGGGAATGAAAAACTGTTTTTT,CASSPDRGNEKLFF
TRBJ1-5,TRBV10-3,-,-,TGTGCCATCTCAAAGGTAAATCAGCCCCAGCATTTT,CAISKVNQPQHF